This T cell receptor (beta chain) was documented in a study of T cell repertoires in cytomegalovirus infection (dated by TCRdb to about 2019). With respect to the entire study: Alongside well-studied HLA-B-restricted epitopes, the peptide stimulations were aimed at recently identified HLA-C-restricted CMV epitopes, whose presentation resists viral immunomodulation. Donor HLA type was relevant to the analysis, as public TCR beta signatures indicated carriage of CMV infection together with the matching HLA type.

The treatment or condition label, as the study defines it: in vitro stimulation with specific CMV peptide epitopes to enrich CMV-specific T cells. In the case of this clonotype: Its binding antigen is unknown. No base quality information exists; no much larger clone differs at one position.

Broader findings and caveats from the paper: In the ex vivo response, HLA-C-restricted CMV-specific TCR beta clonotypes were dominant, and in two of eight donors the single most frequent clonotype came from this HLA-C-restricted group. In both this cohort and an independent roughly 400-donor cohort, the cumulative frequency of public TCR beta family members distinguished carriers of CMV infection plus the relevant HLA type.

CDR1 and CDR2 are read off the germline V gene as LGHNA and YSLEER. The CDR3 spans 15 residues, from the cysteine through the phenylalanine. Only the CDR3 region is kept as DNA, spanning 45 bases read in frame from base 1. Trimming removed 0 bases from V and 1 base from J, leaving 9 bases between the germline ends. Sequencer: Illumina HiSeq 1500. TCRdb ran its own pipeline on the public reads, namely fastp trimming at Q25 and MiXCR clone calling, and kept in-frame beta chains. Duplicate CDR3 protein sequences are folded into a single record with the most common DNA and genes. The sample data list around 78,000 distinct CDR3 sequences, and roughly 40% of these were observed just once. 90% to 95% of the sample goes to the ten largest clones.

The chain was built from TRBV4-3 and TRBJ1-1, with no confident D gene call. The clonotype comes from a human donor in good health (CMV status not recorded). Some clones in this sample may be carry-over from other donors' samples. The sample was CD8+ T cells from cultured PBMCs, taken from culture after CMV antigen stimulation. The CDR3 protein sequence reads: CASSQDTPPNTEAFF. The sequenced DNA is TGCGCCAGCAGCCAAGATACCCCCCCGAACACTGAAGCTTTCTTT.